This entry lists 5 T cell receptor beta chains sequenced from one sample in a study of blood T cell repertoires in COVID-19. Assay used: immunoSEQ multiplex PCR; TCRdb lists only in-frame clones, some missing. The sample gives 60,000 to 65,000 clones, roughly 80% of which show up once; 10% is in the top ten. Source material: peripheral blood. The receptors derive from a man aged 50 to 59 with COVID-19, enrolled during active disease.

The CDR3 DNA follows: TGTGCCAGCAGTGTCGGGACAGACTATGGCTACACCTTC. It is translated as CASSVGTDYGYTF. The chain carries TRBV9 and TRBJ1-2; 7 nucleotides align to TRBD1. Losses at the gene ends were 5 bases for V and 3 bases for J; bases not matched to a gene: 4. Germline V gene lookup returns CDR1 SGDLS and CDR2 YYNGEE. CDR3 size: 13 residues.

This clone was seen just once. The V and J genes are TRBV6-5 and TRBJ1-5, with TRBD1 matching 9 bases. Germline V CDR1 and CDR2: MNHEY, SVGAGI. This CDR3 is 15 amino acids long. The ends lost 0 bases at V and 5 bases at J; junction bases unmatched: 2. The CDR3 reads CASSYSQGADQPQHF. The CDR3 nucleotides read TGTGCCAGCAGTTACTCACAGGGGGCAGATCAGCCCCAGCATTTT.

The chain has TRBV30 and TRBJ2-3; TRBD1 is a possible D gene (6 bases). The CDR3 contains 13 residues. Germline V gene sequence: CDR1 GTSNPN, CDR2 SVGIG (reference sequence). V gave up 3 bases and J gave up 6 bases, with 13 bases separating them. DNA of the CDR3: TGTGCCTGGAGCCTAGGGGGTTCGGATACGCAGTATTTT. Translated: CAWSLGGSDTQYF.

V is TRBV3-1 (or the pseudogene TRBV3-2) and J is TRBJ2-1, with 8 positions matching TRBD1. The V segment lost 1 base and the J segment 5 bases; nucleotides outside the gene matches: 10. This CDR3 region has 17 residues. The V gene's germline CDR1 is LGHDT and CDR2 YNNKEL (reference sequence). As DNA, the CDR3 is TGTGCCAGCAGCCAAGCGTCTCCCGCAGGGGGCAACAATGAGCAGTTCTTC. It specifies CASSQASPAGGNNEQFF.

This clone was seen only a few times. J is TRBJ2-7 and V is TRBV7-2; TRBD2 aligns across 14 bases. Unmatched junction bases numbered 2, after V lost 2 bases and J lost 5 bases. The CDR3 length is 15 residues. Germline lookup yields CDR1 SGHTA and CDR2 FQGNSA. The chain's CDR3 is CASSLTGLAGDEQYF. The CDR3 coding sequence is TGTGCCAGCAGCTTAACGGGACTAGCGGGAGACGAGCAGTACTTC.